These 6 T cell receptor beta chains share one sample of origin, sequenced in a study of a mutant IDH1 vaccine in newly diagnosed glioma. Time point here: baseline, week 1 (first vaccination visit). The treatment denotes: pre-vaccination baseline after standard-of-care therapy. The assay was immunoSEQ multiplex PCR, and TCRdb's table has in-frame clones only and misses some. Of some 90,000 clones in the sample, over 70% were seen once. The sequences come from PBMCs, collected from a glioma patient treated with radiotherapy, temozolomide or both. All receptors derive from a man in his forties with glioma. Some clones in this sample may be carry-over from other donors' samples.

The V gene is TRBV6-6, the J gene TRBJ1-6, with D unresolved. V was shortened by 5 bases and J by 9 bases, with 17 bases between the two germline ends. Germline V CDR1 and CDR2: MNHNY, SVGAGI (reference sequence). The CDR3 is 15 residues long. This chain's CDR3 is CASSKTGSKGSPLHF. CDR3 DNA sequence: TGTGCCAGCAGTAAAACCGGGAGCAAGGGTTCACCCCTCCACTTT.

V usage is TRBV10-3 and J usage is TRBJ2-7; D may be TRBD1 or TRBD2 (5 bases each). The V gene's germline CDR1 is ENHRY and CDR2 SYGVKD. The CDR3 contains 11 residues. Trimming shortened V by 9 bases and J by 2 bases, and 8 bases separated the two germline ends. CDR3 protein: CAIADTYEQYF. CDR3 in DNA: TGTGCCATAGCGGACACCTACGAGCAGTACTTC.

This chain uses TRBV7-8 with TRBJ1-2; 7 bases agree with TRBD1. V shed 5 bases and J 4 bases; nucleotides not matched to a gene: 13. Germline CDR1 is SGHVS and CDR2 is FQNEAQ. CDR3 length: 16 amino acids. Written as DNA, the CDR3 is TGTGCCAGCAGCGCGGCGAGGAGGGGGCTTGGCTATGGCTACACCTTC. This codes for CASSAARRGLGYGYTF.

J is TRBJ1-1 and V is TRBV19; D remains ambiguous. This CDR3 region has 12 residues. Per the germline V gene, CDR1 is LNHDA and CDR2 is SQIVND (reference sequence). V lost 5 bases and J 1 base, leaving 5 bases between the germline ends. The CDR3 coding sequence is TGTGCCAGTAGTGTCGCGAACACTGAAGCTTTCTTT. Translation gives CASSVANTEAFF.

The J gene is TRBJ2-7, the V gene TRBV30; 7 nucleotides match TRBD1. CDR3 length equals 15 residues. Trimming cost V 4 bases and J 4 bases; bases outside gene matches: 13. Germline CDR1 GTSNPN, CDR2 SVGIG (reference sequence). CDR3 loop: CAWTRQGWPKYEQYF. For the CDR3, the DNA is TGTGCCTGGACACGACAGGGTTGGCCCAAGTACGAGCAGTACTTC.

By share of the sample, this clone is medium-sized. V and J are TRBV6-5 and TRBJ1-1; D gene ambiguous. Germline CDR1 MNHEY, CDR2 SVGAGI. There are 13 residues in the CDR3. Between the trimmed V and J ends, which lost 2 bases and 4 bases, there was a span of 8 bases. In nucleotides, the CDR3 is TGTGCCAGCAGTTACAGGGAGACCACTGAAGCTTTCTTT. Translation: CASSYRETTEAFF.